This TCR beta chain was sequenced in a study of CD8 T cells in Susac syndrome. From blood CD8+ and CD4+ T cells, the TCR beta chain was sequenced. FACS enriched CD8+ TEMRA cells, while bulk CD8+ and CD4+ were negatively isolated. Random-hexamer reverse transcription was applied to about 0.45 to 1 ug RNA. By means of immunoSEQ multiplex PCR, TCR beta CDR3 spanning 54 Vbeta and 13 Jbeta underwent amplification. TCRdb reprocessed the immunoSEQ multiplex PCR reads via MiXCR and lists one record per CDR3 protein. The sample contains some 300,000 distinct CDR3 sequences, about 88% of which appear only once. CDR1 MNHEY and CDR2 SVGAGI come from the germline V gene. This CDR3 has 15 residues. Trimming at V came to 2 bases and at J to 5 bases, leaving 5 bases not matched to a gene.

V is TRBV6-5 and J is TRBJ1-4; 7 bases agree with TRBD1. What was sequenced was CD8+ T cells from PBMCs. The origin of this receptor is a human donor with multiple sclerosis. DNA of the CDR3: TGTGCCAGCAGTTACCCGAGGGGGCCCAATGAAAAACTGTTTTTT. Encoded protein: CASSYPRGPNEKLFF.